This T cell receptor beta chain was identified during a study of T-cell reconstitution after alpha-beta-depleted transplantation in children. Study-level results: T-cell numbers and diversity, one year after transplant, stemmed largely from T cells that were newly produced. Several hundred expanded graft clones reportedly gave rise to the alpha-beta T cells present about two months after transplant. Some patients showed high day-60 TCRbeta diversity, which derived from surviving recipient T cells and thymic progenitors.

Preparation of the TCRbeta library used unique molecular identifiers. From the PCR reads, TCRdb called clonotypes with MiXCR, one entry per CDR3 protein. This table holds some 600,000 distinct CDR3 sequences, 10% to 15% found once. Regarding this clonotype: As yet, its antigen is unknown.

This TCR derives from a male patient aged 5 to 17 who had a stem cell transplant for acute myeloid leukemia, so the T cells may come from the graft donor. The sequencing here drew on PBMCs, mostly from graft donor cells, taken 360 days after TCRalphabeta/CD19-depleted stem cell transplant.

The CDR3 DNA reads as TGCGCCAGCAGCCTGCGACAGGGCCAAAAGGAGAGCAATCAGCCCCAGCATTTT. It encodes CASSLRQGQKESNQPQHF. The chain has TRBV5-1 and TRBJ1-5; TRBD1 aligns across 7 bases. Losses at the gene ends were 4 bases for V and 1 base for J; bases not matched to a gene: 14. The CDR3 runs to 18 residues. Per the germline V gene, CDR1 is SGHRS and CDR2 is YFSETQ.